A single sample is the source of the 19 T cell receptor beta chains below, sequenced in a study of blood T cell repertoires in acute mononucleosis. General study points: GLC-BM-specific selection apparently combined TCR alpha and beta motifs.

Libraries were prepared by immunoSEQ multiplex PCR; TCRdb keeps only in-frame clonotypes and omits some of them. The table records a few thousand clones, 20% to 30% of them present only once. The time point: convalescence about 6 months (5-8 months) after acute presentation (visit 7). This specimen consisted of EBV GLC epitope tetramer+ CD8+ T cells sorted from PBMCs, obtained during convalescence from infectious mononucleosis. The subset was: CD8 T cells binding tetramer with EBV BMLF1 280-288 peptide (GLC-BM). The receptors originated from a woman aged 18 to 35 with infectious mononucleosis caused by EBV.

On this clone: Given a far larger clone just one base away, this is likely a sequencing read error. The rearrangement uses TRBV11-3 and TRBJ1-5; 9 bases agree with TRBD1. Per the germline V gene, CDR1 is SGHNT and CDR2 is YENEEA. The length of the CDR3 is 16 residues. The trim removed 5 bases at V and 5 bases at J, leaving 10 bases unmatched. Written as DNA, the CDR3 is TGTGCCAGCAGCCAAGATCCCCGGGACAGGGATCAGCCCCAGCATTTT. It codes for CASSQDPRDRDQPQHF.

For this clone: This likely reflects a read error, since a far larger clone is one base away. The same CDR3 can be traced to other DNA sequences in this sample. The chain is built from TRBV29-1 and TRBJ1-4; D possibly corresponds to TRBD1 (5 bases). Germline CDR1 SQVTM, CDR2 ANQGSEA. With 4 bases removed from V and 1 base from J, the gap between germline ends came to 10 bases. The CDR3 sequence is 14 residues long. CDR3 nucleotides: TGCAGCGTTGTGTCCGGGGGAACTAATGAAAAACTGTTTTTT. Amino acids: CSVVSGGTNEKLFF. Full variable domain (outside the CDR3, taken from reference TRBV29-1 and TRBJ1-4): SAVISQKPSRDICQRGTSLTIQCQVDSQVTMMFWYRQQPGQSLTLIATANQGSEATYESGFVIDKFPISRPNLTFSTLTVSNMSPEDSSIYLCSVVSGGTNEKLFFGSGTQLSVL.

This clone was counted a few times. This probably arose from a read error, given a far larger clone one base away. This chain links TRBV5-1 with TRBJ1-2; TRBD1 agrees at 8 bases. The CDR3 runs 16 residues. CDR1 is SGHRS and CDR2 is YFSETQ in the germline V gene. The V and J ends lost 5 bases and 2 bases, in that order; junction bases with no gene match: 11. Here the CDR3 reads CASSFHMTGANYGYTF. The CDR3 nucleotides are TGCGCCAGCAGTTTCCACATGACAGGGGCGAACTATGGCTACACCTTC. The variable domain in full, with the rest retrieved from reference TRBV5-1 and TRBJ1-2, is KAGVTQTPRYLIKTRGQQVTLSCSPISGHRSVSWYQQTPGQGLQFLFEYFSETQRNKGNFPGRFSGRQFSNSRSEMNVSTLELGDSALYLCASSFHMTGANYGYTFGSGTRLTVV.

Regarding this clone: The germline gene is not matched at one end of the junction; a read error may be the cause. The chain recombines TRBV29-1 with TRBJ1-4; 11 positions match TRBD1. There are 14 residues in the CDR3. The germline gives CDR1 SQVTM, CDR2 ANQGSEA. CDR3 in DNA: TGCAGCGTGGGGACAGGGGGTACTTATGATAAACTGTTTTTT. Its protein is CSVGTGGTYDKLFF.

In its sample, this clone was seen a few times. A read error is the likely source, as a far larger clone sits one nucleotide away. The chain links TRBV11-2 to TRBJ1-5, with 9 bases fitting TRBD1. The CDR3 extends over 16 amino acids. Germline loops: CDR1 SGHAT, CDR2 FQNNGV. This chain's CDR3 is CGSSQDPRDRDQPQHF. The CDR3 DNA reads TGTGGCAGCAGCCAAGATCCCCGGGACAGGGATCAGCCCCAGCATTTT.

A word on this clone: The sample carries other DNA sequences with the same CDR3. This chain joins TRBV7-3 and TRBJ2-1; D may be TRBD1 (6 bases). From germline, CDR1 is SGHTA and CDR2 FQGTGA. The CDR3 consists of 13 residues. V lost 5 bases to trimming and J lost 8 bases, with 13 bases between them. The DNA of the CDR3 is TGTGCCAGCAGCGTAGCTGGGGGCGATGAGCAGTTCTTC. This translates into CASSVAGGDEQFF.

In this sample, this clone turned up a few times. The chain combines TRBV23-1 with TRBJ2-1; weak D call: TRBD1 (5 bases). TRBV23-1 is noted as an ORF with a role that remains uncertain. V lost 7 bases to trimming and J lost 8 bases, with 12 bases between them. The CDR3 covers 12 residues. For the CDR3, the DNA is TGCGCCAGCACGAGCCAGGGCGATGAGCAGTTCTTC. As protein: CASTSQGDEQFF.

Points on this clone: A much larger clone lies one base from this, so it may be a read error. The rearrangement uses TRBV1 and TRBJ2-1; the table names TRBD2, a call not compared with the DNA. TRBV1 is a listed pseudogene. CDR3 length: 19 amino acids. Here the CDR3 reads CASSPGLAGGLWLFNEQFF. DNA of the CDR3: TGCGCCAGCAGCCCCGGACTAGCGGGGGGGCTCTGGCTCTTCAATGAGCAGTTCTTC.

This clone was detected a few times. V is TRBV2 and J is TRBJ1-1; 8 bases map to TRBD1. The germline gives CDR1 SNHLY, CDR2 FYNNEI. After removal of 5 bases from V and 3 bases from J, the junction contained 11 bases not matched to a gene. There are 16 residues in the CDR3. The CDR3 nucleotides are TGTGCCAGCAGTTTAGGGGCAGGGGGCCCGTACACTGAAGCTTTCTTT. Protein product: CASSLGAGGPYTEAFF.

In regard to this clone: This likely reflects a read error, since a far larger clone is one base away. The chain couples TRBV27 to TRBJ2-7; D is unclear. There are 14 residues in the CDR3. The germline gives CDR1 MNHEY, CDR2 SMNVEV (reference sequence). The CDR3 here is CARSLFSASYEQYF. CDR3 bases: TGTGCCCGCAGTTTATTTTCCGCTTCCTACGAGCAGTACTTC.

This clone showed up just once. This is likely an artifact of a read error, given a far larger clone one base away. This chain uses TRBV29-1 with TRBJ2-1; tentative D call: TRBD2 (6 bases). CDR3 length: 15 residues. CDR1 SQVTM and CDR2 ANQGSEA come from the germline V gene. CDR3 amino acids: CIVEGAGPIYNEQFF. The DNA for the CDR3 is TGCATCGTTGAAGGTGCGGGACCAATATACAATGAGCAGTTCTTC.

The V and J genes are TRBV27 and TRBJ2-7; D is perhaps TRBD1 or TRBD2 (6 bases each). CDR1 is MNHEY and CDR2 is SMNVEV in the germline V gene (reference sequence). This CDR3 has 15 residues. The germline V and J ends were trimmed by 6 bases and 1 base, with 16 bases remaining between them. The CDR3 DNA is TGTGCCAGCAGCAAAGCCGGGGGCCTTTCCTACGAGCAGTACTTC. It encodes CASSKAGGLSYEQYF.

Concerning this clone itself: At the DNA level, this CDR3 is encoded by other sequences in the same sample as well. V gene TRBV27 combines with J gene TRBJ2-2; TRBD2 agrees at 9 bases. Germline V gives CDR1 MNHEY, CDR2 SMNVEV (reference sequence). There are 18 residues in the CDR3. V trimming: 5 bases; J trimming: 1 base; junction bases outside the gene matches: 11. The CDR3 DNA sequence: TGTGCCAGCAGTATCCTCGCGGGGGGGCGTGGGAACACCGGGGAGCTGTTTTTT. The encoded protein is CASSILAGGRGNTGELFF.

The CDR3 loop is CASSSIDGNQETQYF. The CDR3 DNA is TGTGCCAGCAGCTCAATAGACGGGAACCAAGAGACCCAGTACTTC. The chain uses TRBV2 and TRBJ2-5; tentative D call: TRBD2 (5 bases). Germline V gene data show CDR1 as SNHLY and CDR2 as FYNNEI. V gave up 6 bases and J gave up 0 bases, with 14 bases separating them. The CDR3 is 15 residues long. Together with reference TRBV2 and TRBJ2-5, the CDR3 gives the full variable domain: EPEVTQTPSHQVTQMGQEVILRCVPISNHLYFYWYRQILGQKVEFLVSFYNNEISEKSEIFDDQFSVERPDGSNFTLKIRSTKLEDSAMYFCASSSIDGNQETQYFGPGTRLLVL.

Note on this clone: At one end the junction does not follow the germline gene, possibly because of a read error. V gene TRBV29-1 combines with J gene TRBJ1-4; TRBD1 matches 10 bases. In germline, CDR1 is SQVTM, CDR2 ANQGSEA. The CDR3 length is 14 residues. CDR3 sequence (DNA): TGCAGCGTGGGGACAGGGGTTACTAATGAAAATCTGTTTTTT. It encodes CSVGTGVTNENLFF. Full variable domain (remainder filled in from reference TRBV29-1 and TRBJ1-4): SAVISQKPSRDICQRGTSLTIQCQVDSQVTMMFWYRQQPGQSLTLIATANQGSEATYESGFVIDKFPISRPNLTFSTLTVSNMSPEDSSIYLCSVGTGVTNENLFFGSGTQLSVL.

This clone is categorized as medium-sized. The sample carries other DNA sequences with the same CDR3. The genes are TRBV29-1 and TRBJ2-3; TRBD1 might be the D (6 bases). The CDR3 spans 13 residues. Trimming removed 4 bases at V and 2 bases at J, with 10 bases between. Per germline, CDR1 SQVTM and CDR2 ANQGSEA. The CDR3 loop is CSVVGQNTDTQYF. CDR3 coding DNA: TGCAGCGTTGTTGGACAGAACACAGATACGCAGTATTTT.

This clone has a count of ten or more. The V and J genes are TRBV4-2 and TRBJ2-7; unclear D gene. The CDR3 spans 14 residues. V lost 5 bases to trimming and J lost 4 bases, with 15 bases between them. Germline CDR1 reads LGHNA; CDR2 reads YNFKEQ. The chain's CDR3 is CASSSGGVRYEQYF. The CDR3 bases are TGTGCCAGCAGCTCCGGCGGTGTACGGTACGAGCAGTACTTC.

A few counts support this clone. Only one base separates this from a far larger clonotype, so it likely reflects a read error. The sample has other DNA sequences that encode this CDR3 too. This chain connects TRBV29-1 to TRBJ1-4; 9 bases map to TRBD1. This CDR3 is 14 amino acids long. CDR1 is SQVTM and CDR2 is ANQGSEA in the germline V gene. Losses at the gene ends were 4 bases for V and 1 base for J; bases not matched to a gene: 1. CDR3 residues: CSVGTGVTNEKLFF. The CDR3 DNA sequence: TGCAGCGTTGGGACAGGGGTAACTAATGAAAAACTGTTTTTT.

The sample holds a few counts of this clone. The chain carries TRBV5-1 and TRBJ2-1; D is possibly TRBD2 (7 bases). V lost 1 base, J lost 5 bases, and 22 bases lay in between. Germline assignment: CDR1 SGHRS and CDR2 YFSETQ. The CDR3 totals 18 residues. The CDR3 sequence: CASSLRDGTGGPHNEQFF. The DNA for the CDR3 is TGCGCCAGCAGCTTGAGGGATGGGACCGGGGGGCCTCACAATGAGCAGTTCTTC.